A selection of T cell receptor beta chains follows, all from one sample in a study of T cells after posttransplantation cyclophosphamide. The assay was immunoSEQ multiplex PCR, and TCRdb's table has in-frame clones only and misses some. Observed in the sample are about 30,000 clones, none of them singletons. The sample comprised PBMCs. The receptor source for this set is a woman aged 60-75 years in good health, CMV-negative, and a related stem cell transplant donor. Both conserved end residues are part of each CDR3. The D gene is left open where the match is weak. Clone size is given for some rows only: seen once, a few or many times, or a class if the clone is expanded.

TRBV6-1,TRBD2,.,TRBJ2-5,TGTGCCAGCAGCAGAGCGGGGGGCCTACAAGAGACCCAGTACTTC,CASSRAGGLQETQYF
TRBV6-2/TRBV6-3,TRBD2,many,TRBJ2-2,TGTGCCAGCAGTTATCTGGAAGCGGGGGATACCGGGGAGCTGTTTTTT,CASSYLEAGDTGELFF
TRBV7-2,TRBD2,many,TRBJ2-7,TGTGCCAGCAGCTTCGACGGGACTAGCATCGAGCAGTACTTC,CASSFDGTSIEQYF
TRBV6-2/TRBV6-3,TRBD1,many,TRBJ1-5,TGTGCCAGCAACGCCGTCGGTCAGGGGGATCAGCCCCAGCATTTT,CASNAVGQGDQPQHF
TRBV28,TRBD2,many,TRBJ2-7,TGTGCCAGCAGTTTATGGGTCCCGGGACTAGCGGGAGGGTACGAGCAGTACTTC,CASSLWVPGLAGGYEQYF
TRBV19,.,many,TRBJ1-1,TGTGCCAGTAGTATATTAACACCGAACACTAAAGCTTTCTTT,CASSILTPNTKAFF
TRBV2,.,many,TRBJ2-7,TGTGCCAGCAGTGAAGTCGGCAGGGGCGAGCAGTACTTC,CASSEVGRGEQYF
TRBV10-3,.,many,TRBJ1-3,TGTGCCATAGCGATCGACAGCTCTGGAAACACCATATATTTT,CAIAIDSSGNTIYF
TRBV28,TRBD1,many,TRBJ2-7,TGTGCCAGCAGCCCCCCCGGACAGGGGGCGGGCGAGCAGTACTTC,CASSPPGQGAGEQYF
TRBV5-4,.,many,TRBJ1-6,TGTGCCAGCAGCTTGGCCAGTCAGGAGGGCTACTATAATTCACCCCTCCACTTT,CASSLASQEGYYNSPLHF
TRBV19,.,many,TRBJ2-3,TGTGCCAGTAGTAGAGGGGGGGCTAGCGGTTTCCTCGATACGCAGTATTTT,CASSRGGASGFLDTQYF
TRBV7-9,TRBD2,few,TRBJ2-5,TGTGCCAGCAGCCCTAGCGGGAGACAACAAGAGACCCAGTACTTC,CASSPSGRQQETQYF
TRBV11-2,.,.,TRBJ2-2,TGTGCCAGCAGCTTAGGGGGACAAAACACCGGGGAGCTGTTTTTT,CASSLGGQNTGELFF
TRBV7-6,TRBD1,many,TRBJ1-5,TGTGCCAGCAGCCCCCAGGGGGGTCAGCCCCAGCATTTT,CASSPQGGQPQHF
TRBV7-6,TRBD2,many,TRBJ2-7,TGTGCCAGCAGCTCGGGACTAGCGGACTACGAGCAGTACTTC,CASSSGLADYEQYF
TRBV5-4,.,many,TRBJ2-4,TGTGCCAGCAGCGAGGGTACCAAAAACATTCAGTACTTC,CASSEGTKNIQYF
TRBV5-6,TRBD1,many,TRBJ1-2,TGTGCCAGCGGGGACAGGGTGGAGGACTATGGCTACACCTTC,CASGDRVEDYGYTF
TRBV11-3,TRBD1,many,TRBJ2-1,TGTGCCAGCAGCTTACAGGGACAGGGGGCTCATGAGCAGTTCTTC,CASSLQGQGAHEQFF
TRBV7-9,TRBD2,many,TRBJ2-7,TGTGCCAGCAGCTTATCGGGGAGGGAGTACGAGCAGTACTTC,CASSLSGREYEQYF
TRBV15,.,few,TRBJ2-5,TGTGCCACCAGCAAACAGGAGCAAGAGACCCAGTACTTC,CATSKQEQETQYF
TRBV5-1,.,many,TRBJ2-7,TGCGCCAGCAGCTTGGATGGGGCCGAGCAGTACTTC,CASSLDGAEQYF
TRBV19,.,many,TRBJ1-5,TGTGCCAGTAGAACAAGGAGGGATCAGCCCCAGCATTTT,CASRTRRDQPQHF
TRBV12-3/TRBV12-4,.,many,TRBJ1-1,TGTGCCAGCAGAGAGCAGGGGATGGGGTCTGAAGCTTTCTTT,CASREQGMGSEAFF
TRBV7-2,TRBD1,many,TRBJ1-1,TGTGCCAGCAGCTGGACAGGTCCGGACACTGAAGCTTTCTTT,CASSWTGPDTEAFF
TRBV10-3,.,many,TRBJ2-3,TGTGCCATCAGTGAGTGGAGGGGAACTAGCACAGATACGCAGTATTTT,CAISEWRGTSTDTQYF
TRBV12-3/TRBV12-4,.,many,TRBJ1-2,TGTGCCAGCAGTAGGTACAGGGAACCTAACTATGGCTACACCTTC,CASSRYREPNYGYTF
TRBV30,.,.,TRBJ2-3,TGTGCCTGGAGTGTATCGTCGTTGAAGGGCACAGATACGCAGTATTTT,CAWSVSSLKGTDTQYF
TRBV15,.,few,TRBJ2-7,TGTGCCACCAGCAGAGATTATAAGCCGCCAACCTACGAGCAGTACTTC,CATSRDYKPPTYEQYF